This is a list of T cell receptor beta chains from one sample in a study of blood T cells in healthy people across ages. A single record per CDR3 protein comes from TCRdb applying MiXCR to the 5' RACE reads. Among more than 1 million distinct CDR3 sequences listed, around 45% were seen once. Specimen: blood. These TCRs come from a woman aged 55 to 70 in good health. Both conserved end residues are part of each CDR3. Fields, in order: V gene, clone size, J gene, D gene, CDR3 DNA, CDR3 protein. A D gene is named only where the DNA matches it firmly. Where a row states a size, it is once, few, many or the class of an expanded clone; other rows omit it.

TRBV7-9	-	TRBJ2-7	TRBD1	TGTGCCAGCAGCTTAGATGGACAGGGGGCGGGCGAGCAGTACTTC	CASSLDGQGAGEQYF
TRBV11-2	-	TRBJ1-2	-	TGTGCCAGCAGCTTAGATGGCTTACAGAAACTAACTAACTATGGCTACACCTTC	CASSLDGLQKLTNYGYTF
TRBV28	many	TRBJ2-5	-	TGTGCCAGCAGTCAGGGCTGGGAGACCCAGTACTTC	CASSQGWETQYF
TRBV10-3	few	TRBJ2-1	TRBD2	TGTGCCATCAGTGAGTCCGGACTAGCGGGAGTGAATGAGCAGTTCTTC	CAISESGLAGVNEQFF
TRBV10-3	few	TRBJ1-2	-	TGTGCCATCAAACCGGACGGGACTAACTATGGCTACACCTTC	CAIKPDGTNYGYTF
TRBV20-1	-	TRBJ2-5	TRBD2	TGCAGTGGCCAGGGACTAGCGGGAGTGGATCAAGAGACCCAGTACTTC	CSGQGLAGVDQETQYF
TRBV28	-	TRBJ2-3	-	TGTGCCAGCAGTTTAGTCTTAGGACGCAACACAGATACGCAGTATTTT	CASSLVLGRNTDTQYF
TRBV5-1	-	TRBJ1-2	-	TGCGCCAGCAGCTTGGGGTCGGGGGCAGGAGGCTACACCTTC	CASSLGSGAGGYTF
TRBV5-1	-	TRBJ2-3	-	TGCGCCAGCAGCTTGAAGTTAGATACGCAGTATTTT	CASSLKLDTQYF
TRBV4-1	-	TRBJ1-2	TRBD1	TGCGCCAGCAGCCAAGAGTCAAGGACAGGGAGGGGCTACACCTTC	CASSQESRTGRGYTF
TRBV20-1	once	TRBJ2-7	TRBD1	TGCAGTGCTACCCCCTTCGGGACAGGAGCTCTATCCTCCTACGAGCAGTACTTC	CSATPFGTGALSSYEQYF
TRBV2	-	TRBJ1-5	-	TGTGCCAGCAGTGAAGGGACGGTCAGGCAGCCCCAGCATTTT	CASSEGTVRQPQHF
TRBV6-5	-	TRBJ2-3	TRBD2	TGTGCCAGCAACCCCGGGGTAGCGGGAAACACAGATACGCAGTATTTT	CASNPGVAGNTDTQYF
TRBV2	-	TRBJ2-5	TRBD2	TGTGCCAGCAGTTACGAAGCGGGAGGGCCGTTGGAGACCCAGTACTTC	CASSYEAGGPLETQYF
TRBV29-1	few	TRBJ2-1	TRBD2	TGCAGCGTCTCTTACTTTGGACTAGCGGGGCTAAGGCAGTTCTTC	CSVSYFGLAGLRQFF
TRBV7-6	-	TRBJ2-3	-	TGTGCCAGCAGCTTAAGGGGCGATCTGGGATGGGACAAAGATACGCAGTATTTT	CASSLRGDLGWDKDTQYF
TRBV20-1	few	TRBJ2-3	-	TGCAGTGCTAGAGTTCCGACCCGGAGCACAGATACGCAGTATTTT	CSARVPTRSTDTQYF
TRBV7-2	-	TRBJ2-1	TRBD2	TGTGCCAGCAGCCGATCAGCGGGAGCCCTCAGAAATGAGCAGTTCTTC	CASSRSAGALRNEQFF
TRBV6-5	once	TRBJ2-3	TRBD2	TGTGCCAGCAAAACTAGCGGGAGCGGAACAGATACGCAGTATTTT	CASKTSGSGTDTQYF
TRBV6-2/TRBV6-3	-	TRBJ2-3	-	TGTGCCAGCAGTTACTCGAGAAGGCGTGGGGGAGCAGATACGCAGTATTTT	CASSYSRRRGGADTQYF